The next 10 T cell receptor beta chains were all read from a single sample in a study of T cells in Graves' hyperthyroidism and ophthalmopathy (dated by TCRdb to the late 2010s). Library preparation was by multiplex PCR. These reads were obtained on an Illumina HiSeq 2000. The TCR beta CDR3 regions were amplified from RNA transcripts. A first-round RT-PCR of the TCR CDR3 used the HTBI primer set with the Qiagen OneStep RT-PCR kit. The public reads were run again by TCRdb, first through fastp at Q25 and then through MiXCR, and only productive beta chains were kept. One record per CDR3 amino acid sequence lists the most common genes and DNA. Present in this sample are 300,000 to 400,000 distinct CDR3 sequences, 14% of which were seen just once. Clones ranked in the top ten supply roughly 24% of the sample. Sequencing was carried out using blood. The receptors stem from a woman in her twenties or thirties with Graves' hyperthyroidism.

The chain links TRBV20-1 to TRBJ1-6, with 10 bases fitting TRBD1. This CDR3 spans 15 amino acids. With 6 bases clipped from V and 9 bases from J, the junction kept 11 bases outside the gene matches. The V gene's germline CDR1 is DFQATT and CDR2 SNEGSKA (reference sequence). This CDR3 is CSAMVGTGAFSPLHF. As DNA, the CDR3 is TGCAGTGCCATGGTTGGGACAGGGGCTTTTTCACCCCTCCACTTT.

This clonotype was recorded at least ten times. The chain recombines TRBV3-1 with TRBJ2-7, with 7 nucleotides matching TRBD2. V dropped 4 bases and J dropped 6; count of bases not matched to a gene: 3. Per the germline V gene, CDR1 is LGHDT and CDR2 is YNNKEL (reference sequence). The CDR3 is made up of 12 amino acids. The CDR3 coding sequence is TGTGCCAGCAGCCCCAGGACTAGCGAGCAGTACTTC. This translates into CASSPRTSEQYF.

This clonotype was seen a few times. This sequence joins TRBV6-5 and TRBJ2-7, with D unclear. Trimming left V 0 bases short and J 2 bases short, with 20 bases between. CDR1 and CDR2 (germline): MNHEY, SVGAGI. The CDR3 is 18 amino acids. The CDR3 region is CASSYSPPRTYNPYEQYF. CDR3 in DNA: TGTGCCAGCAGTTACTCACCCCCCCGGACCTACAACCCCTACGAGCAGTACTTC.

The rearrangement joins TRBV12-3 or TRBV12-4 to TRBJ1-5, with 12 bases that match TRBD1. V gave up 6 bases and J gave up 0 bases; unmatched junction bases: 15. CDR3 length: 20 amino acids. CDR3: CASSELEGQGADDSNQPQHF. CDR3 nucleotides: TGTGCCAGCAGCGAACTTGAGGGACAGGGGGCTGATGATAGCAATCAGCCCCAGCATTTT.

The chain is built from TRBV7-3 and TRBJ2-1, with 14 positions matching TRBD2. This CDR3 is 16 amino acids long. V lost 7 bases, J lost 10 bases, and 12 bases stayed unmatched. Germline lookup yields CDR1 SGHTA and CDR2 FQGTGA. The CDR3 protein is CASNSPTSGRAGEQFF. In DNA form, the CDR3 reads TGTGCCAGCAACTCCCCGACTAGCGGGAGGGCCGGGGAGCAGTTCTTC.

This rearrangement joins TRBV4-2 to TRBJ1-4, with unresolved D. Germline assignment: CDR1 LGHNA and CDR2 YNFKEQ. Between the trimmed V and J ends, which lost 1 base and 6 bases, there was a span of 15 bases. The CDR3 length is 16 residues. DNA for the CDR3: TGTGCCAGCAGCCAAGGGGGAACACTACCCGATGAAAAACTGTTTTTT. Amino acid sequence: CASSQGGTLPDEKLFF.

J is TRBJ1-1 and V is TRBV29-1, with 11 bases that match TRBD1. In germline, CDR1 is SQVTM, CDR2 ANQGSEA. Losses at the gene ends were 8 bases for V and 5 bases for J; bases not matched to a gene: 4. The CDR3 totals 12 residues. The CDR3 region is CSIRDRGTEAFF. The CDR3, as DNA: TGCAGCATCCGGGACAGGGGGACTGAAGCTTTCTTT.

This clonotype was seen repeatedly, ten times or more. J is TRBJ2-7 and V is TRBV4-2, with a weak D call TRBD1 (5 bases). Between the trimmed V and J ends, which lost 0 bases and 6 bases, there was a span of 18 bases. The CDR3 sequence is 16 residues long. Germline CDR1 and CDR2: LGHNA and YNFKEQ. This CDR3 is CASSQENLQGYGEQYF. The CDR3 DNA reads TGTGCCAGCAGCCAAGAAAATCTCCAGGGATACGGCGAGCAGTACTTC.

This clonotype has a count of ten or more. This chain uses TRBV20-1 with TRBJ2-2; D is unclear. V lost 6 bases, J lost 3 bases, and 11 bases lay in between. The germline gives CDR1 DFQATT, CDR2 SNEGSKA (reference sequence). This CDR3 has 13 amino acids. CDR3 sequence reads: CSAPARYTGELFF. CDR3 DNA: TGCAGTGCCCCGGCCCGCTACACCGGGGAGCTGTTTTTT.

This clonotype has a count of ten or more. The V call is TRBV29-1, the J call TRBJ1-1, with D uncertain. The CDR3 runs to 10 residues. Germline values: CDR1 SQVTM, CDR2 ANQGSEA. The V gene lost 4 bases and the J gene lost 10 bases, with 10 bases spanning the gap. CDR3 amino acids: CSVVQRGAFF. For the CDR3, the DNA is TGCAGCGTTGTACAGCGGGGAGCTTTCTTT. The full variable domain, completed using reference TRBV29-1 and TRBJ1-1, is SAVISQKPSRDICQRGTSLTIQCQVDSQVTMMFWYRQQPGQSLTLIATANQGSEATYESGFVIDKFPISRPNLTFSTLTVSNMSPEDSSIYLCSVVQRGAFFGQGTRLTVV.